This is a list of T cell receptor beta chains from one sample in a study of shared clonotypes between healthy human individuals. Repertoires were generated with immunoSEQ multiplex PCR, while TCRdb's copy carries only in-frame clones and drops some. The sample lists some 2,000,000 clones, about 95% occurring once. Sequenced material: naive CD8+ T cells sorted from blood. These receptors all come from a man between 18 and 29 years old in good health. The CDR3 runs from the conserved cysteine through the conserved F or W. Each record gives: V gene, J gene, CDR3 protein.

V: TRBV7-9
J: TRBJ1-5
CDR3: CASSLATGGFPQPQHF

V: TRBV4-1
J: TRBJ1-5
CDR3: CASSHSQAQPQHF

V: TRBV7-9
J: TRBJ2-1
CDR3: CASSFGPSGADNEQFF

V: TRBV27
J: TRBJ2-5
CDR3: CASSFGVRETQYF

V: TRBV9
J: TRBJ1-2
CDR3: CASSVGGANYGYTF

V: TRBV27
J: TRBJ2-7
CDR3: CASSHRTVVDEQYF

V: TRBV21-1
J: TRBJ1-2
CDR3: CASSRLGYGYTF

V: TRBV5-4
J: TRBJ2-7
CDR3: CASSLGVDEQYF

V: TRBV7-6
J: TRBJ2-7
CDR3: CASSTGGVSYEQYF

V: TRBV2
J: TRBJ1-6
CDR3: CASETDSPLHF

V: TRBV7-9
J: TRBJ2-3
CDR3: CASSLVASGALLDTQYF